The source of this T cell receptor (beta chain) is a study of cytomegalovirus exposure and HLA in healthy donors. This clone has more than one count but fewer than ten. Each of the donors was a healthy bone marrow donor. 13 Jbeta primers and 60 Vbeta primers were used for the PCR. This table comes from immunoSEQ multiplex PCR, and its TCRdb copy is limited to in-frame clones, with some not included. In the table there are 150,000 to 200,000 clones, around 75% of which are singletons. After removal of 3 bases from V and 8 bases from J, the junction contained 7 bases not matched to a gene. CDR3 length equals 14 residues. Looked up from germline, CDR1 is SGHDN and CDR2 is FVKESK.

The clonotype originates from a woman aged 25 to 39 in good health and CMV-seronegative. The sequencing sample was made of PBMCs. V and J are TRBV14 and TRBJ1-2; 9 nucleotides line up with TRBD1. CDR3 sequence (DNA): TGTGCCAGCAGCCAGTCCGGGACAGGGATCGGCTACACCTTC. Residues: CASSQSGTGIGYTF.